This TCR beta chain was profiled in a study of CD8+CD57+ T cells in acquired aplastic anemia. On the study more broadly: Roughly 3 ug was the average amount of DNA from sorted CD4+ and CD8+ cells. Around 11 million reads, on average, were obtained for CD4+ cells from healthy donors.

Notes on the study in general: Patients and controls were found to share around 30 CD8+ CDR3 sequences. Patients and controls had CD8+ Simpson's diversity values that were not significantly distinct.

This CDR3 comprises 15 residues. The V end was cut by 3 bases, the J end by 1 base, with 11 bases between. Germline values: CDR1 KGHDR, CDR2 SFDVKD. Regarding this clonotype: Its specificity is unknown.

Investigators profiled TCR beta VDJ and CDR3 from genomic DNA template. TCRdb reanalysed the reads using MiXCR and keeps one entry per CDR3 protein. The table shows some 210,000 distinct CDR3 sequences, with approximately 60% occurring only once. This TCR was sampled from a human donor in good health. Sequenced material: sorted CD4+, CD8+, or CD8+CD57+ T cells (not recorded which) from PBMCs. The J gene is TRBJ2-5, the V gene TRBV24-1; TRBD1 might be the D (5 bases). CDR3 sequence: CATSDLQGFQETQYF. The CDR3, as DNA: TGTGCCACCAGTGATCTTCAGGGTTTCCAAGAGACCCAGTACTTC.